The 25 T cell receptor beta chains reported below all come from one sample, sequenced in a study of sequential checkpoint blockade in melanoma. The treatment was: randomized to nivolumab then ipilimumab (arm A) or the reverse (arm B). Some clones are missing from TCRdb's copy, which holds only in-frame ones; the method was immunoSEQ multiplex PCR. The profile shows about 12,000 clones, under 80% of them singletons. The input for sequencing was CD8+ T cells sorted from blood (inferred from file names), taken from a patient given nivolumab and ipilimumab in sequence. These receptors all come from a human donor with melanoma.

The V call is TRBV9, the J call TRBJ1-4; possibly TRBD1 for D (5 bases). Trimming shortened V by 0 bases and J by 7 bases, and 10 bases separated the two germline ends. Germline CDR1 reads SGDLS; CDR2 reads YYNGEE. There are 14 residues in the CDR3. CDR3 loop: CASSVGTGGEKLFF. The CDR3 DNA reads TGTGCCAGCAGCGTAGGAACAGGCGGTGAAAAACTGTTTTTT.

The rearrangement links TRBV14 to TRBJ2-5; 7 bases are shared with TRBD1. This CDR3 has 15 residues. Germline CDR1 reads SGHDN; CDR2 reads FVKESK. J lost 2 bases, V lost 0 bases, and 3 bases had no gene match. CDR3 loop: CASSQDRGQQETQYF. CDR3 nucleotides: TGTGCCAGCAGCCAAGATAGGGGACAGCAAGAGACCCAGTACTTC.

CDR3 sequence reads: CASSSRGGRGEGEQYF. The CDR3 DNA reads as TGTGCCAGCAGCTCCCGGGGGGGGAGAGGGGAAGGCGAGCAGTACTTC. The V and J genes are TRBV7-8 and TRBJ2-7; TRBD2 matches at 8 bases. CDR1 is SGHVS, CDR2 FQNEAQ, per germline. The CDR3 contains 16 residues. Trimming at V came to 4 bases and at J to 6 bases, leaving 14 bases not matched to a gene.

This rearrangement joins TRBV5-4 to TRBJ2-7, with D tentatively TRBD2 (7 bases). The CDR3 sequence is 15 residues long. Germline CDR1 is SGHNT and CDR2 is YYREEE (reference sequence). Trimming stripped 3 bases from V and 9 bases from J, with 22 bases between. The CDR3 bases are TGTGCCAGCAGCTGGGGGGCGGGAGCCCTGGTAGTGCAGTACTTC. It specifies CASSWGAGALVVQYF. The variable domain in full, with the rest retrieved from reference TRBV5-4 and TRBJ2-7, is ETGVTQSPTHLIKTRGQQVTLRCSSQSGHNTVSWYQQALGQGPQFIFQYYREEENGRGNFPPRFSGLQFPNYSSELNVNALELDDSALYLCASSWGAGALVVQYFGPGTRLTVT.

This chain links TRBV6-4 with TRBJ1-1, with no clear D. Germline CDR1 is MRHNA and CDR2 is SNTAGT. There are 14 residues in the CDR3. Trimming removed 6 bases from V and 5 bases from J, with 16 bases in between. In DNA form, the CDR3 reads TGTGCCAGCAGCCCCGCGGCTCTCGGGACTGAAGCTTTCTTT. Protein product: CASSPAALGTEAFF.

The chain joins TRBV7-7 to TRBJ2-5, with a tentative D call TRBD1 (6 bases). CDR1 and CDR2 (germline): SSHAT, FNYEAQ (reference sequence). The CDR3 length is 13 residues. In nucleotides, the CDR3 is TGTGCTAGCCAGAGGACAGTCCAAGAGACCCAGTACTTC. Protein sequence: CASQRTVQETQYF.

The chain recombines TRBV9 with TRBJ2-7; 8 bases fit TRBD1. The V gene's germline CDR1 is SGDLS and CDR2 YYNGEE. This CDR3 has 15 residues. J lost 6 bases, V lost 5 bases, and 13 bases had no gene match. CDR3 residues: CASSAGTGSPREQYF. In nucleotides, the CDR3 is TGTGCCAGCAGTGCCGGGACAGGTTCTCCCCGCGAGCAGTACTTC.

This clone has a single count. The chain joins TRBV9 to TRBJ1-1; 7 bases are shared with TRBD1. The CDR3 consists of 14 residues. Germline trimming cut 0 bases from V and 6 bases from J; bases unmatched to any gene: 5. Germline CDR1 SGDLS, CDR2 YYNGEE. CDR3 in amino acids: CASSVGSQGAEAFF. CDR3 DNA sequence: TGTGCCAGCAGCGTAGGAAGTCAGGGGGCTGAAGCTTTCTTT. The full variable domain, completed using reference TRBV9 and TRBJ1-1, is DSGVTQTPKHLITATGQRVTLRCSPRSGDLSVYWYQQSLDQGLQFLIQYYNGEERAKGNILERFSAQQFPDLHSELNLSSLELGDSALYFCASSVGSQGAEAFFGQGTRLTVV.

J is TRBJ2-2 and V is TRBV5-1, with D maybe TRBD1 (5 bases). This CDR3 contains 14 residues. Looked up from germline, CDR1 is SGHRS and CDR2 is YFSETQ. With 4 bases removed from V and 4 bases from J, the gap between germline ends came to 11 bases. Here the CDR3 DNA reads TGCGCCAGCAGCCCCCCGGACATCACCGGGGAGCTGTTTTTT. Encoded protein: CASSPPDITGELFF.

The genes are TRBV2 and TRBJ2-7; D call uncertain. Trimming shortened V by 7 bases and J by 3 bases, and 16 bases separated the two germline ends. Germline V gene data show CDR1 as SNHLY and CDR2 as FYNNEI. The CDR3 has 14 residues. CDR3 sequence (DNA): TGTGCCAGCATTCCCCATACTCCCAACTACGAGCAGTACTTC. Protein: CASIPHTPNYEQYF.

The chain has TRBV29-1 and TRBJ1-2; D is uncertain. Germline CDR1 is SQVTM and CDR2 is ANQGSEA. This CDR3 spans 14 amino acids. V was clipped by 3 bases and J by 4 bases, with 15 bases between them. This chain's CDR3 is CSVEAPGFLYGYTF. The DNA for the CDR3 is TGCAGCGTTGAGGCCCCGGGGTTCCTCTATGGCTACACCTTC.

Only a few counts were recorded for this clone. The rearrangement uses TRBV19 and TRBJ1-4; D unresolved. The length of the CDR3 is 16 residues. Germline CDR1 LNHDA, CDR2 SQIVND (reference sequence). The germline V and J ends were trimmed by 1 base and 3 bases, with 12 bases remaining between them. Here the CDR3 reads CASSIGFGSANEKLFF. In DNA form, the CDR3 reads TGTGCCAGTAGTATAGGATTTGGTTCGGCTAATGAAAAACTGTTTTTT.

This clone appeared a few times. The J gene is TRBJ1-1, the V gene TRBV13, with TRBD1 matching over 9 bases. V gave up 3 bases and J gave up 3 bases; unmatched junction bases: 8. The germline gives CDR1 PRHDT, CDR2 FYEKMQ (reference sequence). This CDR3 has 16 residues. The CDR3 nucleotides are TGTGCCAGCAGCTTCACAGGGGGCGGGGAAGACACTGAAGCTTTCTTT. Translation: CASSFTGGGEDTEAFF.

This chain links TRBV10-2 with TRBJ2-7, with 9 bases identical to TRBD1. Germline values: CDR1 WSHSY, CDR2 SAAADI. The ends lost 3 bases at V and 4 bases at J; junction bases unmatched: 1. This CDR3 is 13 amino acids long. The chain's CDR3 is CASSEGQGYEQYV. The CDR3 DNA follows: TGCGCCAGCAGTGAAGGACAGGGGTACGAGCAGTACGTC.

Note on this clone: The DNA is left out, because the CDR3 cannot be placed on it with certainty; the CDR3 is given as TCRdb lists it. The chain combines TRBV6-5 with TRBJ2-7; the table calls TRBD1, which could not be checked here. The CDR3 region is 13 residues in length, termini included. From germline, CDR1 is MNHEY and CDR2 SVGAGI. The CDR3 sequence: CASSSSGQLEQYF.

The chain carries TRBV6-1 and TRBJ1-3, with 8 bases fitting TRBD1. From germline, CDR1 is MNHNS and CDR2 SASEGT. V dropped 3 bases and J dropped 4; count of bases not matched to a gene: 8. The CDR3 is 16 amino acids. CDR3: CASSEGRGLEGNTIYF. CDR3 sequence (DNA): TGTGCCAGCAGTGAGGGCAGGGGGCTGGAAGGAAACACCATATATTTT.

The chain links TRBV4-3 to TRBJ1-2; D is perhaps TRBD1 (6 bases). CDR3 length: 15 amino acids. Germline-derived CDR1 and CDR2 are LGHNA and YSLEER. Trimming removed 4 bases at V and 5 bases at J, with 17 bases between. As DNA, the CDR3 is TGCGCCAGCAGCCGCTCCAGGGGAATTTTTTATGGCTACACCTTC. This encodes CASSRSRGIFYGYTF.

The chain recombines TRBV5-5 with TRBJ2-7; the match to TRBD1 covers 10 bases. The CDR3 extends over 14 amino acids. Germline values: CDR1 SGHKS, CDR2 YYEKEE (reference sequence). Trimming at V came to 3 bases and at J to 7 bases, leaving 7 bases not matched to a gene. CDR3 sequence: CASSSPGQGSEQYV. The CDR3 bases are TGTGCCAGCAGCTCCCCGGGACAGGGGAGTGAGCAGTACGTC.

The DNA for the CDR3 is TGCGCCAGCAACCTAGGGGGTAGCAATCAGCCCCAGCATTTT. Translated, it gives CASNLGGSNQPQHF. This chain links TRBV10-2 with TRBJ1-5; D is perhaps TRBD1 (6 bases). The CDR3 is 14 amino acids. V was cut by 7 bases and J by 0 bases, with 10 bases left in between. The V gene's germline CDR1 is WSHSY and CDR2 SAAADI.

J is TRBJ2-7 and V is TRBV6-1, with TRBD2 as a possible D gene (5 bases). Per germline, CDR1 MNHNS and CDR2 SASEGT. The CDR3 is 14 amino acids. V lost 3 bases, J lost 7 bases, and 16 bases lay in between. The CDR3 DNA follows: TGTGCCAGCAGTGAGGATGCGGGCCCTGGGGAGCAGTACTTC. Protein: CASSEDAGPGEQYF.

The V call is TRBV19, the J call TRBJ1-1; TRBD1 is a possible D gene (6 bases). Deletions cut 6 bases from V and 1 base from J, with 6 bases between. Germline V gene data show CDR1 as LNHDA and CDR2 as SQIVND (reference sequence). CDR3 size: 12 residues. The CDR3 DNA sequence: TGTGCCAGTAGGACAGGGAACACTGAAGCTTTCTTT. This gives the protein CASRTGNTEAFF.

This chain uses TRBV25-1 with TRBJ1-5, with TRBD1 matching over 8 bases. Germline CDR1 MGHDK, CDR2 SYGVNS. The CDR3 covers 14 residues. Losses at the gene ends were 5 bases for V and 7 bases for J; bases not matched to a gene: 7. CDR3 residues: CASSPGQGRQPQHF. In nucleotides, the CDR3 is TGTGCCAGCAGTCCCGGACAGGGAAGGCAGCCCCAGCATTTT. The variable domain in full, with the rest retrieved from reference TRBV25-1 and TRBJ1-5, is EADIYQTPRYLVIGTGKKITLECSQTMGHDKMYWYQQDPGMELHLIHYSYGVNSTEKGDLSSESTVSRIRTEHFPLTLESARPSHTSQYLCASSPGQGRQPQHFGDGTRLSIL.

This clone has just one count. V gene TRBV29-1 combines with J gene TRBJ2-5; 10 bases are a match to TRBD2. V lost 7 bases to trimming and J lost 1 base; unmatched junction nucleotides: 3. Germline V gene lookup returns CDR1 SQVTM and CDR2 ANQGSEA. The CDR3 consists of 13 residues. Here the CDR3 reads CSARTSGQETQYF. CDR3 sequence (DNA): TGCAGCGCCCGGACTAGCGGCCAAGAGACCCAGTACTTC.

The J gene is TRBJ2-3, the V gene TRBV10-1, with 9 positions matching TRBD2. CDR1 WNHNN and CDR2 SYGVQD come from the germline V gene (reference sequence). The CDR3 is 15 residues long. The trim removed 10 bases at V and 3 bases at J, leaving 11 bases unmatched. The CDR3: CATRPSTSGTDTQYF. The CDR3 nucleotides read TGCGCCACCCGCCCCTCGACTAGCGGAACAGATACGCAGTATTTT.

Here the CDR3 DNA reads TGTGCCAGCAGCTCCCCGTACACTGAAGCTTTCTTT. Translation: CASSSPYTEAFF. The V gene is TRBV7-9, the J gene TRBJ1-1; D gene unclear. V lost 4 bases to trimming and J lost 3 bases, with 6 bases between them. This CDR3 spans 12 amino acids. Germline V gene sequence: CDR1 SEHNR, CDR2 FQNEAQ (reference sequence).